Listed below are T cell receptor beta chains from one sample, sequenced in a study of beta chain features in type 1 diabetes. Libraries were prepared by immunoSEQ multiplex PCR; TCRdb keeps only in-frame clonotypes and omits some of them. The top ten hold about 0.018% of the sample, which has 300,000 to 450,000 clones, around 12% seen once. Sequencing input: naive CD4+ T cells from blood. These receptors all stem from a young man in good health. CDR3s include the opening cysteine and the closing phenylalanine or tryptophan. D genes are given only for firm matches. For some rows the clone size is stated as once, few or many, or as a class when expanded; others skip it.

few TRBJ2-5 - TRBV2 TGTGCCAGCTGGGGGAGGCAGGAGACCCAGTACTTC CASWGRQETQYF
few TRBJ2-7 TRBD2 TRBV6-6 TGTGCCAGCAGCCCTGCTAGCGGGAGGGGAGAGCAGTACTTC CASSPASGRGEQYF
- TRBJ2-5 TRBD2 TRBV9 TGTGCCAGCAGCGTAGATTTCCGGGGGGGCCGGGAGACCCAGTACTTC CASSVDFRGGRETQYF
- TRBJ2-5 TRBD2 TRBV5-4 TGTGCCAGCAACACAGCGGGGGTGAGGGAGACCCAGTACTTC CASNTAGVRETQYF
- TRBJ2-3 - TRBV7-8 TGTGCCAGCAGCTACCGGTGGCCGGGAGGCACAGATACGCAGTATTTT CASSYRWPGGTDTQYF
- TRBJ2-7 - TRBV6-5 TGTGCCAGCAGTTACTCTCCGGGAGCGGTCTACGAGCAGTACTTC CASSYSPGAVYEQYF
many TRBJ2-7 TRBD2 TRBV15 TGTGCCACCAGACCGAATTCTAGCGGGGTGGCCTACGAGCAGTACTTC CATRPNSSGVAYEQYF
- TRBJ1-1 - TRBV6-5 TGTGCCAGCAGTTACTCGACATTGAGTGGCACTGAAGCTTTCTTT CASSYSTLSGTEAFF
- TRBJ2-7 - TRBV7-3 TGTGCCAGCAGGCTTGATTCGCGAGGTGCCTACGAGCAGTACTTC CASRLDSRGAYEQYF
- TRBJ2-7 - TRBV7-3 TGTGCCAGCAGCTTAATGGGGCTACAGGGCCAAGACGAGCAGTACTTC CASSLMGLQGQDEQYF
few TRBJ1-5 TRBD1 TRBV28 TGTGCCAGCAACAAGGACAGGGAACCCTTCTATAGCAATCAGCCCCAGCATTTT CASNKDREPFYSNQPQHF